This T cell receptor beta chain appears in the sequencing data of a study of blood T cell repertoires in COVID-19. At the level of the study: Whether acute or convalescent, the COVID-19 samples came from the United States, Italy and Spain. T cells, B-cell-depleted T cells, or PBMCs provided the cDNA or gDNA that served as material.

Germline CDR1 MNHEY, CDR2 SMNVEV (reference sequence). The V end lost 5 bases, the J end lost 3 bases, and 20 bases lay between the germline ends. CDR3 length: 16 residues. Authors' analysis steps: It was from reference gene primer amplification that nucleated cell counts were estimated. Only in-frame clones appear in the TCRdb table, and some are missing; sequencing was by immunoSEQ multiplex PCR. V and J calls plus clone size are reproduced from that table; the DNA served to infer D and trimming. The sample has 250,000 to 350,000 clones; 85% are singletons. Sample: peripheral blood. This TCR came from a woman aged 45-59 years with active or convalescent COVID-19. The chain employs TRBV27 and TRBJ2-7; D is undetermined. DNA for the CDR3: TGTGCCAGCAGTCAGATCGGCGGATTACCCATCTACGAGCAGTACTTC. Residues: CASSQIGGLPIYEQYF.